This passage covers 4 T cell receptor beta chains from one sample sequenced in a study of liver allograft versus peripheral blood T cells. Background on the study: Transplanted livers held T cell receptor repertoires, and these were compared with repertoires in recipients' peripheral blood.

TCRdb re-called the reads through MiXCR, storing one row per CDR3 protein. This table holds about 5,200 distinct CDR3 sequences, about 17% found once. The receptors were sampled from a human patient who had a liver transplant. Some of the T cells may derive from the graft donor.

This clonotype was found many times. This chain connects TRBV13 to TRBJ2-6; TRBD2 matches 8 bases. Germline CDR1 is PRHDT and CDR2 is FYEKMQ (reference sequence). The CDR3 loop spans 20 amino acids. V dropped 1 base and J dropped 0; count of bases not matched to a gene: 11. CDR3: CASSLVGWAGGISGANVLTF. CDR3 DNA sequence: TGTGCCAGCAGCTTAGTAGGGTGGGCGGGGGGCATCTCTGGGGCCAACGTCCTGACTTTC.

At least ten counts were recorded for this clonotype. This sequence joins TRBV5-6 and TRBJ2-4; D remains ambiguous. This CDR3 has 13 amino acids. CDR1 is SGHDT, CDR2 YYEEEE, per germline. V was clipped by 0 bases and J by 6 bases, with 7 bases between them. DNA of the CDR3: TGTGCCAGCAGCTTGGGGCAGATAAACATTCAGTACTTC. Protein product: CASSLGQINIQYF.

The table lists this clonotype with a few counts. The chain recombines TRBV30 with TRBJ1-1, with 8 bases identical to TRBD1. From germline, CDR1 is GTSNPN and CDR2 SVGIG (reference sequence). The V and J ends lost 2 bases and 3 bases, in that order; junction bases with no gene match: 11. The CDR3 has 16 residues. Here the CDR3 DNA reads TGTGCCTGGAGTACGGGGGGCAGGGGGCCGGACACTGAAGCTTTCTTT. Translated: CAWSTGGRGPDTEAFF.

The rearrangement links TRBV12-3 or TRBV12-4 to TRBJ2-1; 7 bases are a match to TRBD2. Unmatched junction bases numbered 13, after V lost 6 bases and J lost 11 bases. The CDR3 runs 14 residues. The CDR3 DNA is TGTGCCAGCAGCTTGACTAGCACCAGTACACAGCAGTTCTTC. This gives the protein CASSLTSTSTQQFF.